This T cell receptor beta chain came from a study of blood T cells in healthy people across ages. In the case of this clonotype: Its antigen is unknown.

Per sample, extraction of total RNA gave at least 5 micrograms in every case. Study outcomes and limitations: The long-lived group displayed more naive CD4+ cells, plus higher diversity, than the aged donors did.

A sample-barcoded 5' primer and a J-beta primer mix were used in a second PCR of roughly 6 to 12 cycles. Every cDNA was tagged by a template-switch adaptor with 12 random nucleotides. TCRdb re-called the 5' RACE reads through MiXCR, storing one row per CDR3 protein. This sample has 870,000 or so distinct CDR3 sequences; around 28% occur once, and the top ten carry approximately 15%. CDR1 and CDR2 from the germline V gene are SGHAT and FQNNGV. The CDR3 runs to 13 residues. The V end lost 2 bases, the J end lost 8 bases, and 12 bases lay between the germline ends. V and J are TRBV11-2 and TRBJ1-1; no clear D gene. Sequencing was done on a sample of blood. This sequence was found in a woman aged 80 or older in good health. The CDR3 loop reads CASSLLPGREAFF. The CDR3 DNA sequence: TGTGCCAGCAGCTTATTACCGGGTCGGGAAGCTTTCTTT.